This TCR beta chain was captured in a study of shared clonotypes between healthy human individuals. Naive CD8 cells lacked CD45RO and underwent positive selection for CCR7, leaving out terminally differentiated effector memory CD45RA+ cells. Libraries were prepared by immunoSEQ multiplex PCR; TCRdb keeps only in-frame clonotypes and omits some of them. This sample has 1.5 million to 2.5 million clones; roughly 95% occur once, and the top ten carry approximately 1.2%. Trimming removed 5 bases from V and 0 bases from J; junction bases left unmatched: 4. The CDR3 covers 14 residues. Germline loops: CDR1 MNHEY, CDR2 SMNVEV (reference sequence).

The chain recombines TRBV27 with TRBJ2-7, with 7 bases lining up with TRBD1. Sequencing was performed on naive CD8+ T cells sorted from blood. The receptor comes from a man between 18 and 29 years old in good health. CDR3 bases: TGTGCCAGCAGTATGGACAGGCTCTCCTACGAGCAGTACTTC. It translates to CASSMDRLSYEQYF.